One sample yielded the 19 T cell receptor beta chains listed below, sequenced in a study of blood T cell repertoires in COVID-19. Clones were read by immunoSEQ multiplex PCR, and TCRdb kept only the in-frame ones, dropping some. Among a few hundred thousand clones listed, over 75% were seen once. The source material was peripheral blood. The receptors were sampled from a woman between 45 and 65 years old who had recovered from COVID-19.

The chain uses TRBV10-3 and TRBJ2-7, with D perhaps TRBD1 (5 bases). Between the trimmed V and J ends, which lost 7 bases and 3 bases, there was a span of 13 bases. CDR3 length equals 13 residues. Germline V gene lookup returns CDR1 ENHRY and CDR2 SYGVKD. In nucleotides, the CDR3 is TGTGCCATCAAACGGCAGGGAAACTACGAGCAGTACTTC. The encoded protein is CAIKRQGNYEQYF.

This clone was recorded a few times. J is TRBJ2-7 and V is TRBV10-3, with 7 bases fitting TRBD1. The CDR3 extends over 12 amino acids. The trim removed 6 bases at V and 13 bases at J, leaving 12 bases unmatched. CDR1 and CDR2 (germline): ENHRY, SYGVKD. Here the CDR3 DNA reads TGTGCCATCAGCGGGGACAGCCCTGCTATATACTTC. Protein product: CAISGDSPAIYF.

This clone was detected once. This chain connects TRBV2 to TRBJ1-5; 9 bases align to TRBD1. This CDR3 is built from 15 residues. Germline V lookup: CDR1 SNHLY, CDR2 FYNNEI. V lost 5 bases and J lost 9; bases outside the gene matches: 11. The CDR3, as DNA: TGTGCCAGCAGTTCGGACAGGGGCCAAGCCTCGCCCCAGCATTTT. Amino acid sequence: CASSSDRGQASPQHF. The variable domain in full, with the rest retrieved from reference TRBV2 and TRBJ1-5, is EPEVTQTPSHQVTQMGQEVILRCVPISNHLYFYWYRQILGQKVEFLVSFYNNEISEKSEIFDDQFSVERPDGSNFTLKIRSTKLEDSAMYFCASSSDRGQASPQHFGDGTRLSIL.

The CDR3 sequence: CASVKQGGNQPQHF. DNA for the CDR3: TGTGCCAGCGTCAAACAGGGAGGCAATCAGCCCCAGCATTTT. The gene calls are TRBV6-6 and TRBJ1-5; D might be TRBD1 (6 bases). In germline, CDR1 is MNHNY, CDR2 SVGAGI (reference sequence). The CDR3 runs to 14 residues. Between the trimmed V and J ends, which lost 8 bases and 2 bases, there was a span of 13 bases.

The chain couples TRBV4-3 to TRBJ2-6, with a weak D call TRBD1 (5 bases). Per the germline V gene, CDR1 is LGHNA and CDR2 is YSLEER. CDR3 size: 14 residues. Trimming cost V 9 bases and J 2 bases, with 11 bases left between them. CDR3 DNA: TGCGCCAGTGGGGCCGGGCCTGGGGCCAACGTCCTGACTTTC. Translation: CASGAGPGANVLTF.

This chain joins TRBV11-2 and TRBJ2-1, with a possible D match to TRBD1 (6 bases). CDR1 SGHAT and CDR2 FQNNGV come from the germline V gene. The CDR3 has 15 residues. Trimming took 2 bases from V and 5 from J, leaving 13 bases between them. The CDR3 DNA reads TGTGCCAGCAGCTTAATTGGACAGCCCCACAATGAGCAGTTCTTC. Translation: CASSLIGQPHNEQFF.

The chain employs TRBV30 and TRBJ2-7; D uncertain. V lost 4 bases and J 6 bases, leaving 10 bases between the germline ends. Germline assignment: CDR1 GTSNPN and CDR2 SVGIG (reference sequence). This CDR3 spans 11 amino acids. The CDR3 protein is CAWMQFGEQYF. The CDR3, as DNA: TGTGCCTGGATGCAGTTTGGCGAGCAGTACTTC.

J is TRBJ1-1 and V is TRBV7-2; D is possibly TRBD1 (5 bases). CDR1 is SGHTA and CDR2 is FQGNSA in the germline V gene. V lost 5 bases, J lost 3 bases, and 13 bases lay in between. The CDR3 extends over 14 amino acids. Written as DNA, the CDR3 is TGTGCCAGCAGCCCCCCCGACAGAGACACTGAAGCTTTCTTT. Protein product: CASSPPDRDTEAFF.

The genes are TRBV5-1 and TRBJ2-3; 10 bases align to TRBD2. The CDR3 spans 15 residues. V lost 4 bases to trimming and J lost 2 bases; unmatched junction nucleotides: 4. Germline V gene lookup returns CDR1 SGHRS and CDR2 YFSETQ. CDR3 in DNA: TGCGCCAGCAGCGGTCTAGCGGGAGTCACAGATACGCAGTATTTT. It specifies CASSGLAGVTDTQYF.

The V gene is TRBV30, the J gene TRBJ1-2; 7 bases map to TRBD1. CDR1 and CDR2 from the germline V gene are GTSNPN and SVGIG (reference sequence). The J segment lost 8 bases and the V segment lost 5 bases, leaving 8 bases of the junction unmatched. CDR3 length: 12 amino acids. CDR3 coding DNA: TGTGCCTGGTGGCCAGGGGGTGGAGGCTACACCTTC. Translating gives CAWWPGGGGYTF.

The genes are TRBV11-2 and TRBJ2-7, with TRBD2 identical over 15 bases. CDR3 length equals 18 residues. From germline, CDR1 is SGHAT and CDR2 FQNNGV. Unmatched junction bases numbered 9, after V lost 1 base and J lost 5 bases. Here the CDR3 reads CASSLGTSGGAALDEQYF. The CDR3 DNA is TGTGCCAGCAGCTTAGGGACTAGCGGGGGGGCGGCACTGGACGAGCAGTACTTC.

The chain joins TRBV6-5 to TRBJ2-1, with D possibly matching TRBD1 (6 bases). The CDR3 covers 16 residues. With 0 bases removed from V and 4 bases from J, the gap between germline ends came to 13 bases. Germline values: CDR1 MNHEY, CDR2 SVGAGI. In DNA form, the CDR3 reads TGTGCCAGCAGTTACTCGCCAGGGGTCGGGTACAATGAGCAGTTCTTC. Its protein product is CASSYSPGVGYNEQFF.

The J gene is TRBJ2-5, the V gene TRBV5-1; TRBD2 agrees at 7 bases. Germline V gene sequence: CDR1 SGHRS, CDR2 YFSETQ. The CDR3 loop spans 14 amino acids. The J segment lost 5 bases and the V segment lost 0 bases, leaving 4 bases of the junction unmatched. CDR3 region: CASSLGPGGETQYF. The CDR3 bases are TGCGCCAGCAGCTTGGGACCGGGAGGTGAGACCCAGTACTTC.

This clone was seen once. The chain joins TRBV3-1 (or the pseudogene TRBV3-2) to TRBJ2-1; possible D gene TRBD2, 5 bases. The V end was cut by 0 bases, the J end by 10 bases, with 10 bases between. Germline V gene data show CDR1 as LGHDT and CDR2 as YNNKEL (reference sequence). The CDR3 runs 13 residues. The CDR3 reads CASSQDPSGEQFF. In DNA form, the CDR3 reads TGTGCCAGCAGCCAAGATCCGTCGGGGGAGCAGTTCTTC.

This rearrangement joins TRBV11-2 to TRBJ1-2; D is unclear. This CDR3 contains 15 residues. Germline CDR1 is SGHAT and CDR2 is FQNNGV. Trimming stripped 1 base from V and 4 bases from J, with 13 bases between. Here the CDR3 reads CASSLVEEGLYGYTF. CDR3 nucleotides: TGTGCCAGCAGCTTAGTAGAAGAGGGTCTCTATGGCTACACCTTC. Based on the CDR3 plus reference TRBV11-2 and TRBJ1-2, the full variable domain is EAGVAQSPRYKIIEKRQSVAFWCNPISGHATLYWYQQILGQGPKLLIQFQNNGVVDDSQLPKDRFSAERLKGVDSTLKIQPAKLEDSAVYLCASSLVEEGLYGYTFGSGTRLTVV.

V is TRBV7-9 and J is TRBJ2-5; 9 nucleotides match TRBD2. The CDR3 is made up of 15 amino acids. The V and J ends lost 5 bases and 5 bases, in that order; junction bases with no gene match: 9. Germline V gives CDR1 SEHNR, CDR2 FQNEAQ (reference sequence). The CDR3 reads CASSRLSGSGETQYF. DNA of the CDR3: TGTGCCAGCAGCCGCCTTAGCGGGAGTGGCGAGACCCAGTACTTC.

The CDR3 spells CASSYSTQDRRIYSNQPQHF. In DNA form, the CDR3 reads TGTGCCAGCAGTTACTCTACCCAGGACAGGCGAATTTATAGCAATCAGCCCCAGCATTTT. V gene TRBV6-2 or TRBV6-3 combines with J gene TRBJ1-5, with TRBD1 identical over 7 bases. Germline CDR1 MNHEY, CDR2 SVGEGT. The length of the CDR3 is 20 residues. V shed 0 bases, J shed 0 bases, and the junction held 14 bases outside the gene matches.

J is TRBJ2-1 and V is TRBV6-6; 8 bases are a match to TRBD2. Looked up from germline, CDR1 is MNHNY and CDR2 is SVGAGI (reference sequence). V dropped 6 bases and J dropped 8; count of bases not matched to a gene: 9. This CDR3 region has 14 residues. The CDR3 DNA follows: TGTGCCAGCAGACTAGCGGAATTTCAGGATGAGCAGTTCTTC. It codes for CASRLAEFQDEQFF.

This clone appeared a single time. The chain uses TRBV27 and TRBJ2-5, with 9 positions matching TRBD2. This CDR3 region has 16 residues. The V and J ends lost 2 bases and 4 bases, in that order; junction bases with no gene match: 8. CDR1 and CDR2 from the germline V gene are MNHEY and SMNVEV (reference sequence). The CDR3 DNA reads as TGTGCCAGCAGTTTAGGGGCGGGAGGGCCGGTAGAGACCCAGTACTTC. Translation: CASSLGAGGPVETQYF.